This T cell receptor (beta chain) was identified in a study of Graves' ophthalmopathy and Graves' hyperthyroidism. Study-wide results and caveats: Blood contained most expanded thyroid clonotypes exceeding 0.001 frequency. This model predicted ophthalmopathy progression (sensitivity around 71%, specificity 72% to 85%).

Investigators amplified TCR beta CDR3 regions from RNA transcripts. The first round was an RT-PCR with HTBI primers, and the second round was a multiplex PCR. TCRdb redid the calling of the multiplex PCR reads with MiXCR, one entry per CDR3 protein. Of about 740,000 distinct CDR3 sequences listed, 40% are singletons. Remarks on this clonotype: Its antigen is not identified.

Ophthalmopathy-affected donors exhibited moderate-to-severe activity, CAS ≥3, NOSPECS ≥4, and duration under 3 months. The PBMCs had their origin in 10 ml of fresh peripheral blood. Source material: peripheral blood. The TCR was taken from an adult man with Graves' ophthalmopathy.

The CDR3 nucleotides read TGTGCCAGTAGTATAGTGGGGAATCAGCCCCAGCATTTT. Translated: CASSIVGNQPQHF. The rearrangement links TRBV19 to TRBJ1-5, with D hard to call. The CDR3 contains 13 residues. Trimming pared 1 base from V and 4 bases from J, leaving 5 bases between. In germline, CDR1 is LNHDA, CDR2 SQIVND (reference sequence).